This T cell receptor beta chain was recorded in a study of T cell responses to AZD1222 COVID-19 vaccine. Some second doses came at about 4 weeks and others at about 12 weeks; these were pooled. Germline CDR1 is SNHLY and CDR2 is FYNNEI. The length of the CDR3 is 14 residues. The junction had 10 bases not matched to a gene; V was cut back by 8 bases and J by 9 bases. Clones were read by immunoSEQ multiplex PCR, and TCRdb kept only the in-frame ones, dropping some. The sample shows 80,000 to 100,000 clones, around 87% of them seen only once. Study-level results: Donors were mostly white British, more females; clonal diversity possibly underestimated. In all cases, repertoires were sampled only after the peak T cell response. Among vaccine-associated CD4 TCRs, coverage spanned spike, with dominance at 160-218 and 743-854.

With regard to this clone: The antigen is unknown.

The chain links TRBV2 to TRBJ1-6, with 7 positions matching TRBD1. The sequencing used peripheral blood, collected 28 days after the second AZD1222 dose. The receptor's source is an adult who received the AZD1222 COVID-19 vaccine. The DNA for the CDR3 is TGTGCCAGCGGCTCGACAGGGACCGGTTCACCCCTCCACTTT. Translation: CASGSTGTGSPLHF.